The 29 T cell receptor beta chains reported below all come from one sample, sequenced in a study of OX40 agonist ivuxolimab in advanced cancers. Receptor libraries were prepared by the immunoSEQ multiplex PCR assay. TCRdb holds this immuneACCESS table with in-frame rearrangements only. Some clones are missing; in checked studies, unresolved V genes explain under half, and the rest has no known cause. Within this sample are roughly 60,000 clones, with approximately 80% of them counted one time only. The top ten constitute 1.5% to 2.5% of the sample. The sample consisted of CD4+ or CD8+ T cells sorted from blood, taken in a trial of the OX40 agonist ivuxolimab. These receptors came from an adult with an advanced solid tumor such as melanoma, head and neck, liver or kidney cancer.

The chain has TRBV5-6 and TRBJ1-4; D is perhaps TRBD1 (5 bases). Germline V gene sequence: CDR1 SGHDT, CDR2 YYEEEE. The length of the CDR3 is 15 residues. Trimming pared 3 bases from V and 5 bases from J, leaving 14 bases between. The CDR3 nucleotides are TGTGCCAGCAGCTCATGGGACGGAGTAAATGAAAAACTGTTTTTT. Its protein is CASSSWDGVNEKLFF.

Written as DNA, the CDR3 is TGTGCCATCAGTGAGTCAGAGGGTCAACAGTACTTC. It codes for CAISESEGQQYF. The chain joins TRBV10-3 to TRBJ2-7; TRBD2 might be the D (5 bases). This CDR3 region has 12 residues. Germline V gene lookup returns CDR1 ENHRY and CDR2 SYGVKD. V gave up 0 bases and J gave up 10 bases, with 10 bases separating them.

To note about this clone: The identical CDR3 is also encoded by other nucleotide sequences in the sample. CDR3 nucleotides: TGTGCCAGCAGTGATTCAACAGGGCCACTAACCTACGAGCAGTATGTC. Amino acid sequence: CASSDSTGPLTYEQYV. The chain employs TRBV2 and TRBJ2-7; the D gene is possibly TRBD1 (6 bases). There are 16 residues in the CDR3. Germline CDR1 SNHLY, CDR2 FYNNEI.

This chain uses TRBV7-8 with TRBJ2-1, with 8 nucleotides matching TRBD2. With V trimmed by 3 bases and J by 4 bases, 5 bases remained unmatched. CDR3 length: 15 amino acids. From germline, CDR1 is SGHVS and CDR2 FQNEAQ. The CDR3 spells CASSFRSGSYNEQFF. CDR3 bases: TGTGCCAGCAGCTTTAGAAGCGGGAGTTACAATGAGCAGTTCTTC.

J is TRBJ2-3 and V is TRBV29-1, with TRBD2 as a possible D gene (6 bases). Looked up from germline, CDR1 is SQVTM and CDR2 is ANQGSEA. The CDR3 has 16 residues. V was clipped by 3 bases and J by 1 base, with 17 bases between them. The CDR3 DNA follows: TGCAGCGTTGAGGGATTAGCGGAAGGGGGCACAGATACGCAGTATTTT. It is translated as CSVEGLAEGGTDTQYF.

The chain carries TRBV6-6 and TRBJ1-5; 9 bases line up with TRBD1. J gave up 1 base and V 8 bases, and 3 bases lay outside the gene matches. Germline V CDR1 and CDR2: MNHNY, SVGAGI (reference sequence). CDR3 length: 14 amino acids. CDR3 loop: CASRDRVSNQPQHF. CDR3 sequence (DNA): TGTGCCAGCCGGGACAGGGTAAGCAATCAGCCCCAGCATTTT.

The J gene is TRBJ1-5, the V gene TRBV29-1; D is undetermined. The CDR3 totals 14 residues. Trimming took 4 bases from V and 0 from J, leaving 10 bases between them. Germline loops: CDR1 SQVTM, CDR2 ANQGSEA. In DNA, the CDR3 is TGCAGCGTTGGCTGGGTAAATAGCAATCAGCCCCAGCATTTT. The encoded protein is CSVGWVNSNQPQHF.

This chain joins TRBV6-1 and TRBJ2-1; perhaps D is TRBD1 or TRBD2 (5 bases each). Between the trimmed V and J ends, which lost 2 bases and 7 bases, there was a span of 18 bases. The CDR3 covers 16 residues. Germline values: CDR1 MNHNS, CDR2 SASEGT. Written as DNA, the CDR3 is TGTGCCAGCAGTGAAACAAGGGGAACAGCGGTGAATGAGCAGTTCTTC. Amino acid sequence: CASSETRGTAVNEQFF.

This chain connects TRBV4-3 to TRBJ2-4, with 9 bases that match TRBD1. CDR3 length: 11 residues. V lost 8 bases, J lost 12 bases, and 5 bases stayed unmatched. Germline CDR1 and CDR2: LGHNA and YSLEER. This CDR3 reads CASRDRVGQYF. The CDR3 nucleotides read TGCGCCAGCCGGGACAGGGTTGGTCAGTACTTC.

The chain combines TRBV4-2 with TRBJ2-5; D ambiguous. The J call could be wrong; TRBJ2-7 is a better fit for the DNA end. CDR1 and CDR2 from the germline V gene are LGHNA and YNFKEQ. The CDR3 is 14 amino acids. The CDR3 reads CASSQPGKRYEQYF. In nucleotides, the CDR3 is TGTGCCAGCAGCCAACCCGGAAAAAGGTACGAGCAGTACTTC.

This sequence joins TRBV6-6 and TRBJ1-1; 10 bases are shared with TRBD1. The CDR3 is 15 amino acids. V dropped 6 bases and J dropped 4; count of bases not matched to a gene: 8. In germline, CDR1 is MNHNY, CDR2 SVGAGI (reference sequence). The CDR3 is CASRSRQGASTEAFF. DNA for the CDR3: TGTGCCAGCAGATCAAGACAGGGGGCAAGCACTGAAGCTTTCTTT.

This clone was seen only a few times. The chain links TRBV19 to TRBJ1-1; 8 bases fit TRBD1. Looked up from germline, CDR1 is LNHDA and CDR2 is SQIVND (reference sequence). This CDR3 comprises 13 residues. J was trimmed by 6 bases and V by 6 bases; bases with no gene match: 6. The CDR3 nucleotides read TGTGCCAGTAGCACGGACAGGGTCGCTGAAGCTTTCTTT. Its translation: CASSTDRVAEAFF.

The chain couples TRBV7-9 to TRBJ2-3, with 14 bases fitting TRBD2. The CDR3 loop spans 16 amino acids. V lost 6 bases to trimming and J lost 5 bases; unmatched junction nucleotides: 7. Germline assignment: CDR1 SEHNR and CDR2 FQNEAQ (reference sequence). The CDR3 DNA is TGTGCCAGCAGACCGACTAGCGGGAGGGCCGGAGATACGCAGTATTTT. Encoded protein: CASRPTSGRAGDTQYF.

V gene TRBV5-1 combines with J gene TRBJ2-1; TRBD2 is a possible D gene (5 bases). There are 14 residues in the CDR3. CDR1 is SGHRS, CDR2 YFSETQ, per germline. With 4 bases removed from V and 4 bases from J, the gap between germline ends came to 12 bases. The CDR3: CASSPEGRYNEQFF. For the CDR3, the DNA is TGCGCCAGCAGCCCCGAGGGCCGGTACAATGAGCAGTTCTTC.

The chain couples TRBV4-1 to TRBJ1-5; D remains unclear. This CDR3 is 15 amino acids long. Germline V gene data show CDR1 as MGHRA and CDR2 as YSYEKL. V was pared by 0 bases and J by 0 bases, with 6 bases between. The CDR3 nucleotides read TGCGCCAGCAGCCAAGACGGGGATAGCAATCAGCCCCAGCATTTT. This gives the protein CASSQDGDSNQPQHF.

The chain's CDR3 is CASSLSREGANTGELFF. The DNA for the CDR3 is TGTGCCAGCAGCTTATCCCGGGAAGGAGCGAACACCGGGGAGCTGTTTTTT. The V call is TRBV7-3, the J call TRBJ2-2, with D perhaps TRBD2 (5 bases). Between the trimmed V and J ends, which lost 2 bases and 0 bases, there was a span of 13 bases. Germline-derived CDR1 and CDR2 are SGHTA and FQGTGA. The CDR3 length is 17 residues.

This sequence joins TRBV2 and TRBJ2-7; 7 bases are shared with TRBD1. The V gene's germline CDR1 is SNHLY and CDR2 FYNNEI. Trimming cost V 4 bases and J 2 bases; bases outside gene matches: 8. The CDR3 spans 15 residues. CDR3 nucleotides: TGTGCCAGCAGTGTCACCGGGACAGTTACCTACGAGCAGTACTTC. Translating it yields CASSVTGTVTYEQYF.

This sequence joins TRBV29-1 and TRBJ2-5; maybe TRBD1 (5 bases). CDR3 size: 14 residues. The germline V gene has CDR1 SQVTM and CDR2 ANQGSEA. V lost 3 bases and J 0 bases, leaving 11 bases between the germline ends. The CDR3 reads CSVELDRNQETQYF. CDR3 DNA sequence: TGCAGCGTTGAGCTAGACAGAAACCAAGAGACCCAGTACTTC. The full variable domain, with the rest looked up from reference TRBV29-1 and TRBJ2-5, is SAVISQKPSRDICQRGTSLTIQCQVDSQVTMMFWYRQQPGQSLTLIATANQGSEATYESGFVIDKFPISRPNLTFSTLTVSNMSPEDSSIYLCSVELDRNQETQYFGPGTRLLVL.

V gene TRBV5-4 combines with J gene TRBJ2-3; 8 positions agree with TRBD2. V shed 4 bases, J shed 0 bases, and the junction held 4 bases outside the gene matches. From germline, CDR1 is SGHNT and CDR2 YYREEE (reference sequence). The CDR3 is 15 amino acids. As DNA, the CDR3 is TGTGCCAGCAGCCCTGGGACTAGAAGCACAGATACGCAGTATTTT. Its protein is CASSPGTRSTDTQYF.

The chain recombines TRBV5-1 with TRBJ1-2; 7 nucleotides match TRBD1. Germline CDR1 reads SGHRS; CDR2 reads YFSETQ. The CDR3 is 15 amino acids. The V segment lost 3 bases and the J segment 8 bases; nucleotides outside the gene matches: 13. The CDR3 loop reads CASSYWGTANGGYTF. CDR3 nucleotides: TGCGCCAGCAGCTATTGGGGGACAGCCAACGGGGGCTACACCTTC.

The chain recombines TRBV9 with TRBJ2-5; D uncertain. The germline V gene has CDR1 SGDLS and CDR2 YYNGEE. The CDR3 is made up of 12 amino acids. V dropped 4 bases and J dropped 5 bases, with 9 bases sitting between them. The CDR3 here is CASSRLGETQYF. The CDR3 DNA reads as TGTGCCAGCAGCAGGCTAGGGGAGACCCAGTACTTC. Variable domain in full (rest from reference TRBV9 and TRBJ2-5): DSGVTQTPKHLITATGQRVTLRCSPRSGDLSVYWYQQSLDQGLQFLIQYYNGEERAKGNILERFSAQQFPDLHSELNLSSLELGDSALYFCASSRLGETQYFGPGTRLLVL.

The genes are TRBV7-3 and TRBJ2-3, with a weak D call TRBD1 (6 bases). V shed 0 bases and J shed 4 bases, with 14 bases lying between them. Germline V gene data show CDR1 as SGHTA and CDR2 as FQGTGA. The CDR3 has 16 residues. The CDR3 loop reads CASSLTGGGYPDTQYF. In nucleotides, the CDR3 is TGTGCCAGCAGCTTAACAGGGGGTGGCTACCCAGATACGCAGTATTTT.

The chain joins TRBV7-6 to TRBJ2-3; 7 nucleotides match TRBD2. CDR3 length: 16 amino acids. The trim removed 1 base at V and 5 bases at J, leaving 9 bases unmatched. Germline V lookup: CDR1 SGHVS, CDR2 FNYEAQ. DNA for the CDR3: TGTGCCAGCAGCTTAGGCGGGGCGGGAGTGGTAGATACGCAGTATTTT. This encodes CASSLGGAGVVDTQYF.

As concerns this clone: This specimen includes other DNA sequences encoding the same CDR3. The CDR3 DNA follows: TGTGCCAGCAGCGTCGGTGGGGAGACCCAGTACTTC. Amino acid sequence: CASSVGGETQYF. The chain uses TRBV9 and TRBJ2-5; D unclear. The CDR3 runs 12 residues. The germline V gene encodes CDR1 SGDLS and CDR2 YYNGEE. V was clipped by 2 bases and J by 5 bases, with 7 bases between them.

The table lists this clone with a count of one. The chain has TRBV7-2 and TRBJ1-2; TRBD1 aligns across 8 bases. After removal of 1 base from V and 6 bases from J, the junction contained 13 bases not matched to a gene. This CDR3 is built from 17 residues. Germline loops: CDR1 SGHTA, CDR2 FQGNSA. In nucleotides, the CDR3 is TGTGCCAGCAGCTTAGGGCTGGAGGGGACAGGAAAGAATGGCTACACCTTC. It encodes CASSLGLEGTGKNGYTF.

The chain uses TRBV27 and TRBJ2-1; D remains unclear. The CDR3 spans 15 residues. The germline V gene encodes CDR1 MNHEY and CDR2 SMNVEV (reference sequence). V was trimmed by 6 bases and J by 0 bases, leaving 12 bases between them. The CDR3 bases are TGTGCCAGCAGCCCTACAGAGAGCTCCTACAATGAGCAGTTCTTC. Translation gives CASSPTESSYNEQFF.

This chain links TRBV6-1 with TRBJ1-2; D is possibly TRBD1 (5 bases). The CDR3 has 15 residues. Trimming took 3 bases from V and 3 from J, leaving 14 bases between them. CDR1 is MNHNS and CDR2 is SASEGT in the germline V gene. The CDR3 is CASSDGGYGHYGYTF. CDR3 DNA sequence: TGTGCCAGCAGTGACGGGGGTTACGGGCACTATGGCTACACCTTC.

The chain links TRBV4-1 to TRBJ2-1, with D hard to call. This CDR3 is built from 12 residues. Deletions cut 6 bases from V and 4 bases from J, with 7 bases between. Germline CDR1 reads MGHRA; CDR2 reads YSYEKL. The CDR3: CASSSNYNEQFF. For the CDR3, the DNA is TGCGCCAGCAGTTCGAATTACAATGAGCAGTTCTTC.

The chain uses TRBV7-2 and TRBJ2-7; D ambiguous. Germline values: CDR1 SGHTA, CDR2 FQGNSA. V lost 3 bases to trimming and J lost 2 bases, with 8 bases between them. The CDR3 contains 13 residues. CDR3: CASSFFGPYEQYF. CDR3 nucleotide sequence: TGTGCCAGCAGCTTCTTCGGCCCCTACGAGCAGTACTTC.